This T cell receptor beta chain was obtained from a study of regulatory T cells in long-lasting Graves disease. This CDR3 comprises 15 residues. Germline lookup yields CDR1 MRHNA and CDR2 SNTAGT. Arm-PCR of CDR3 regions and iRepertoire HTBI primers were used to build TCR beta libraries. TCRdb recomputed calls from the multiplex PCR reads with MiXCR, one row per CDR3 protein. The sample gives some 490,000 distinct CDR3 sequences, about 12% of which show up once; approximately 9.6% is in the top ten. Time point of the sample: newly diagnosed GD, antithyroid drugs for less than 3 months. There was RNA extracted from PBMCs, and the TCR library was made from it. For this clonotype: At one boundary the junction diverges from the germline segment, which might be a read error.

This sample was shared with a second study, whose subject was T cells in Graves' hyperthyroidism and ophthalmopathy.

The chain carries TRBV6-4 and TRBJ2-5, with a possible D match to TRBD1 (5 bases). The clonotype was recovered from a woman aged 30 to 39 with Graves disease. Sequenced here: peripheral blood mononuclear cells (PBMCs), sampled at new diagnosis, from a patient treated with antithyroid drugs. CDR3 in amino acids: CASSYSGARAETQYF. The DNA of the CDR3 is TGTGCCAGCAGTTACTCTGGGGCCCGCGCGGAGACCCAGTACTTC.